This TCR beta chain appears in the sequencing data of a study of T cell responses to AZD1222 COVID-19 vaccine. Study-level findings and limits: After two AZD1222 doses, spike-specific TCR breadth and depth rose versus day 0. The CD4 TCRs associated with vaccination extended across spike and predominated at 160-218 and 743-854. The reported proportion of spike-specific TCRs targeting unmutated variant regions was nearly half. Without day 14 samples, only post-peak T cell repertoires were studied.

The CDR3 loop spans 14 amino acids. Trimming shortened V by 3 bases and J by 5 bases, and 13 bases separated the two germline ends. Germline V gene lookup returns CDR1 SNHLY and CDR2 FYNNEI. The data were produced by immunoSEQ multiplex PCR, yet TCRdb's version contains in-frame clones alone and is incomplete. The sample lists more than 100,000 clones, about 90% occurring once. As regards this clone: What it binds is not known.

The sequencing here drew on peripheral blood, taken on day 0 of AZD1222 vaccination. This TCR derives from an adult in good health. J is TRBJ1-2 and V is TRBV2; D is uncertain. DNA for the CDR3: TGTGCCAGCAGTGATCGGGGTGCGCGGTATGGCTACACCTTC. It is translated as CASSDRGARYGYTF.